The rows below give T cell receptor beta chains drawn from one sample of a study of control samples from healthy donors and cancer patients. Some clones are missing from TCRdb's copy, which holds only in-frame ones; the method was immunoSEQ multiplex PCR. The sample lists 100,000 to 150,000 clones, around 87% occurring once. Sequencing was done on a sample of blood. These receptors came from a man between 60 and 75 years old in good health. Both conserved end residues are part of each CDR3. A D gene is named only where the DNA matches it firmly. A row's size may be missing; if present it is once, few, many or a size class.

J gene | clone size | V gene | D gene | CDR3 protein | CDR3 DNA
TRBJ1-2 | few | TRBV28 | NA | CASSSPANYGYTF | TGTGCCAGCAGTTCGCCAGCTAACTATGGCTACACCTTC
TRBJ2-7 | few | TRBV9 | NA | CASSVASFSYEQYF | TGTGCCAGCAGCGTAGCCAGCTTCTCCTACGAGCAGTACTTC
TRBJ1-6 | NA | TRBV27 | NA | CASSFGRTVNSPLHF | TGTGCCAGCAGTTTCGGTAGGACGGTGAATTCACCCCTCCACTTT
TRBJ2-2 | NA | TRBV7-6 | TRBD1 | CASSRPGQGTGELFF | TGTGCCAGCAGTCGGCCGGGACAGGGAACCGGGGAGCTGTTTTTT
TRBJ1-2 | NA | TRBV21-1 | NA | CASSKEEGKDGGYTF | TGTGCCAGCAGCAAAGAGGAGGGGAAAGATGGGGGCTACACCTTC
TRBJ1-2 | NA | TRBV2 | NA | CASIFDPNGLNYGYTF | TGTGCCAGCATATTTGACCCTAACGGACTTAACTATGGCTACACCTTC
TRBJ1-4 | NA | TRBV4-2 | NA | CASSQEIDEKLFF | TGTGCCAGCAGCCAAGAGATCGATGAAAAACTGTTTTTT
TRBJ2-3 | NA | TRBV7-2 | NA | CASSLFFQGADTQYF | TGTGCCAGCAGCTTATTCTTCCAGGGTGCAGATACGCAGTATTTT
TRBJ2-7 | NA | TRBV30 | TRBD1 | CAWSATGVHEQYF | TGTGCCTGGAGTGCGACAGGGGTCCACGAGCAGTACTTC
TRBJ1-2 | NA | TRBV19 | NA | CASSIVGNGYTF | TGTGCCAGTAGTATCGTAGGTAATGGCTACACCTTC
TRBJ2-2 | NA | TRBV5-1 | TRBD1 | CASSLGQGASGELFF | TGCGCCAGCAGCTTGGGGCAGGGGGCCTCCGGGGAGCTGTTTTTT
TRBJ1-3 | NA | TRBV29-1 | NA | CSVRTDSGNTIYF | TGCAGCGTTCGGACGGACTCTGGAAACACCATATATTTT
TRBJ1-5 | NA | TRBV19 | NA | CASKGGRGSNQPQHF | TGTGCCAGTAAGGGGGGTCGGGGGAGCAATCAGCCCCAGCATTTT
TRBJ2-1 | NA | TRBV11-2 | NA | CASSLGGLRRFF | TGTGCCAGCAGCTTAGGGGGCCTCAGGCGGTTCTTC
TRBJ2-3 | NA | TRBV3-1/TRBV3-2 | NA | CASSQGLSTDTQYF | TGTGCCAGCAGCCAGGGACTGAGCACAGATACGCAGTATTTT
TRBJ2-6 | NA | TRBV6-1 | NA | CASSEAVTGAGANVLTF | TGTGCCAGCAGTGAAGCTGTTACGGGGGCTGGGGCCAACGTCCTGACTTTC
TRBJ1-3 | NA | TRBV14 | NA | CASSQVPGYTIYF | TGTGCCAGCAGCCAGGTCCCAGGATACACCATATATTTT
TRBJ1-4 | NA | TRBV11-3 | TRBD1 | CASSPDRFNEKLFF | TGTGCCAGCAGCCCGGACAGGTTTAATGAAAAACTGTTTTTT
TRBJ2-3 | NA | TRBV4-1 | TRBD1 | CASSPGTGVTDTQYF | TGCGCCAGCAGCCCCGGGACAGGAGTCACAGATACGCAGTATTTT
TRBJ2-7 | NA | TRBV27 | TRBD2 | CASSSLGGGAHEQYF | TGTGCCAGCAGTTCCTTGGGCGGGGGGGCCCACGAGCAGTACTTC
TRBJ1-1 | NA | TRBV5-6 | NA | CASSLPTGSEAFF | TGTGCCAGCAGTTTACCCACCGGGTCTGAAGCTTTCTTT
TRBJ2-3 | NA | TRBV19 | NA | CASSIAAGTDTQYF | TGTGCCAGTAGTATCGCGGCTGGGACAGATACGCAGTATTTT
TRBJ1-4 | NA | TRBV18 | TRBD1 | CASSPQGGEKLFF | TGTGCCAGCTCACCCCAGGGGGGCGAAAAACTGTTTTTT
TRBJ1-1 | NA | TRBV18 | NA | CASSPDMNTEAFF | TGTGCCAGCTCACCAGACATGAACACTGAAGCTTTCTTT
TRBJ2-7 | NA | TRBV6-2/TRBV6-3 | NA | CASSQRGFLSYEQYF | TGTGCCAGCAGTCAAAGGGGGTTTTTATCCTACGAGCAGTACTTC
TRBJ1-2 | NA | TRBV19 | TRBD1 | CASSDVATGIGNLGGYTF | TGTGCCAGTAGCGATGTTGCGACAGGGATTGGGAACCTTGGGGGCTACACCTTC
TRBJ2-7 | NA | TRBV13 | TRBD1 | CASSGTGTGLNYEQYF | TGTGCCAGCAGCGGAACCGGGACAGGGTTAAACTACGAGCAGTACTTC
TRBJ1-3 | NA | TRBV18 | NA | CASSPDNSGNTIYF | TGTGCCAGCTCACCTGACAACTCTGGAAACACCATATATTTT
TRBJ2-7 | NA | TRBV18 | TRBD1 | CASSDVSETGVHEQYF | TGTGCCAGCTCAGACGTTTCAGAGACAGGGGTCCACGAGCAGTACTTC
TRBJ2-7 | NA | TRBV6-5 | TRBD1 | CASSTGAGYEQYF | TGTGCCAGCAGTACAGGGGCCGGATACGAGCAGTACTTC
TRBJ2-2 | few | TRBV18 | TRBD1 | CASSPRGDRITGELFF | TGTGCCAGCTCACCACGTGGGGACAGGATAACCGGGGAGCTGTTTTTT
TRBJ1-5 | NA | TRBV6-5 | NA | CASSPVGGHQPQHF | TGTGCCAGCAGCCCGGTTGGGGGCCATCAGCCCCAGCATTTT
TRBJ2-3 | NA | TRBV19 | NA | CASSMFGDGTDTQYF | TGTGCCAGTAGTATGTTCGGGGATGGGACAGATACGCAGTATTTT
TRBJ2-7 | NA | TRBV5-1 | NA | CASRGTSYEQYF | TGCGCCAGCAGAGGGACGTCCTACGAGCAGTACTTC
TRBJ2-7 | NA | TRBV7-8 | TRBD1 | CASSLNRDRAYEQYF | TGTGCCAGCAGCTTAAACCGGGACAGGGCCTACGAGCAGTACTTC
TRBJ1-5 | NA | TRBV5-5 | TRBD1 | CASSPHRGNNQPQHF | TGTGCCAGCAGCCCGCACAGGGGAAATAATCAGCCCCAGCATTTT
TRBJ2-1 | NA | TRBV2 | TRBD1 | CASSVSWDSIGRFF | TGTGCCAGCAGTGTCTCGTGGGACAGTATCGGGCGGTTCTTC
TRBJ2-7 | NA | TRBV15 | TRBD1 | CATSTRQGPYEQYF | TGTGCCACCAGCACCCGACAGGGGCCCTACGAGCAGTACTTC
TRBJ1-1 | NA | TRBV6-5 | NA | CASSYSWQREEAFF | TGTGCCAGCAGTTACTCTTGGCAAAGAGAAGAAGCTTTCTTT
TRBJ1-3 | once | TRBV28 | NA | CASSKGMHSGNTIYF | TGTGCCAGCTCAAAGGGGATGCACTCTGGAAACACCATATATTTT
TRBJ2-7 | once | TRBV6-6 | TRBD1 | CASSYSVGQGVHEQYF | TGTGCCAGCAGTTACTCTGTGGGACAGGGGGTCCACGAGCAGTACTTC
TRBJ1-2 | NA | TRBV25-1 | TRBD1 | CASSEAGGYGYTF | TGTGCCAGCAGTGAAGCAGGGGGATATGGCTACACCTTC
TRBJ2-7 | few | TRBV18 | NA | CASSGGGAAKRYYEQYF | TGTGCCAGCTCGGGAGGGGGAGCCGCCAAGAGATACTACGAGCAGTACTTC
TRBJ2-1 | once | TRBV12-3/TRBV12-4 | NA | CASSFLVNEQFF | TGTGCCAGCAGTTTCTTAGTGAATGAGCAGTTCTTC